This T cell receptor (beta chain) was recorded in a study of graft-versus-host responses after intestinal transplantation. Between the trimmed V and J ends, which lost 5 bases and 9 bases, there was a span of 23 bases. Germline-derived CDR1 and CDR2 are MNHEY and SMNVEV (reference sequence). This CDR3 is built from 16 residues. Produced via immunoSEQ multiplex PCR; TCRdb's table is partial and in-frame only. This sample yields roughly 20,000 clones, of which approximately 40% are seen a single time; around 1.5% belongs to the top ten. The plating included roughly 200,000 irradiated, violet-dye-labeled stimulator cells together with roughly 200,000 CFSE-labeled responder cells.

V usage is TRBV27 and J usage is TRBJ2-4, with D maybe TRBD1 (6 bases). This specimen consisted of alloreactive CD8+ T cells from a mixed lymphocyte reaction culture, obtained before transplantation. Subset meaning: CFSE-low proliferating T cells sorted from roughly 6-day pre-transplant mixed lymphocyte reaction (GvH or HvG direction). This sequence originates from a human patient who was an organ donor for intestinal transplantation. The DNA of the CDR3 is TGTGCCAGCAGTACAGGGCCCGCTGGGTCAGTTCGCATTCAGTACTTC. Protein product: CASSTGPAGSVRIQYF.